The source of this T cell receptor beta chain is a study of T cell responses to AZD1222 COVID-19 vaccine (dated by TCRdb to the early 2020s). For the study in its entirety: TCR sequencing covered over 230 trial participants: 200 to 220 given two doses of AZD1222 and 26 given two doses of MenACWY control vaccine. Enrollment into the trials was organized by age into subgroups of 18-55, 56-69 and 70-plus years, and those subgroups contained about 160, 30 and 59 TCR-sequenced participants, respectively.

Interpreted using the paper, the time point label stands for: about 28 days (+/-7) after the second vaccine dose. AZD1222 recipients given second doses at about 4 weeks or at about 12 weeks were pooled, since spike-specific TCR depth and breadth were not found to differ between the two schedules. Samples from vaccinated people were obtained from the UK trials COV001 and COV002, which included a single-blind randomized controlled phase 2/3 trial of AZD1222 (ChAdOx1 nCoV-19) in healthy adults. For TCRbeta chain sequencing, PBMC samples were collected from trial participants at day 0 and at day 28 after the second dose. The table lists this clone with a count of one. The antigen it binds to is not known. Base qualities are missing; no much larger clone stands one base away. Clipping removes 7 bases from V and 5 bases from J, with 3 as the unmatched junction base count. The CDR3 goes from the cysteine to the phenylalanine over 11 residues. Only the CDR3 portion is preserved as DNA: 33 bases, with reading frame beginning at the first base. CDR1 and CDR2, looked up from the germline V gene, are SQVTM and ANQGSEA.

General findings and caveats noted by the study authors: Because no samples from the day 14 peak response were available, repertoires could be characterized only after the peak T cell response. The whole spike protein was spanned by vaccine-associated CD4 TCRs, and dominant responses were seen in regions 160-218 and 743-854. Conclusions about previously exposed vaccinees were limited because only six AZD1222 recipients were SARS-CoV-2 seropositive at baseline. Most participants were white British and females outnumbered males, and the authors suggested that clonal diversity may have been underestimated. A significant rise in spike-specific TCR breadth and depth was observed after two AZD1222 doses relative to day 0 and relative to MenACWY recipients. The 56-69-year group was small, and its depth increase did not reach significance, likely because of low power. Epitopes outside the regions mutated in the B.1.351 and B.1.1.7 variants were reportedly recognized by nearly half of the unique spike-specific TCRs.

The CDR3 regions of human TCRbeta chains were analyzed by immunosequencing. On the study's bioinformatics: TCRs in the repertoires were compared against a reference library of SARS-CoV-2-specific TCRs that had been generated with the MIRA antigen-specificity platform. Breadth was defined as the fraction of unique TCRs that were SARS-CoV-2-associated. Depth was defined as the fraction of total T cells that were SARS-CoV-2-associated. Using the MIRA data, each spike-specific TCR was mapped to the spike region that the TCR reacts to and placed in a CD4 or CD8 class. Log10-transformed breadth and depth values were compared by one-way ANOVA with Sidak's multiple comparisons tests. In its TCRdb copy, this immuneACCESS table keeps in-frame sequences only and misses some clones. Where compared with another copy, unresolved V genes explain less than half of these, and the others have no known cause. The V and J calls and the clone size are those of that table, but D and trimming were determined from the DNA. Present in this sample are some 200,000 clones, approximately 90% of which were seen just once. The ten top clones hold under 4% of the sample.

The sequence was obtained from an adult who received the AZD1222 COVID-19 vaccine. The source was peripheral blood, collected 28 days after the second AZD1222 dose. The rearranged chain carries TRBV29-1 and TRBJ1-1; a stretch of 8 junction bases matches TRBD1. The bases read TGCAGCGCCCACAGGGGGACTGAAGCTTTCTTT. This is translated as CSAHRGTEAFF.